This TCR beta chain came from a study of vaccination and CD4 T cells after COVID-19. The Oncomine TCR Beta short-read assay was applied to DNA of cultured CD4+ T cells. Genomic DNA was extracted from cultured CD4+ T cells. TCRdb recomputed calls from the PCR reads with MiXCR, one row per CDR3 protein. The sample lists some 11,000 distinct CDR3 sequences, more than 30% occurring once. The CDR3 is made up of 15 amino acids. V lost 2 bases to trimming and J lost 3 bases, with 13 bases between them. CDR1 is MGHRA, CDR2 YSYEKL, per germline. Described treatment: roughly 11-day PBMC culture with coronavirus spike peptide pools or control peptides (ViraFEST assay). Fresh IL-2 medium replaced half the culture medium on days 3 and 7. In regard to this clonotype: What it binds is unknown.

General study points: In convalescent patients, 304 of 307 vaccine-specific clones were spike mono-reactive. Early post-infection timepoints were missing, and relatively few convalescent patients were studied.

The source was CD4+ T cells from blood, cultured in vitro, collected after SARS-CoV-2 vaccination. The source of this sequence is a human donor who had recovered from COVID-19. This chain links TRBV4-1 with TRBJ1-2; no reliable D call. The CDR3 DNA reads as TGCGCCAGCAGCCAAATGGCTGGGGTGGACTATGGCTACACCTTC. It translates to CASSQMAGVDYGYTF.